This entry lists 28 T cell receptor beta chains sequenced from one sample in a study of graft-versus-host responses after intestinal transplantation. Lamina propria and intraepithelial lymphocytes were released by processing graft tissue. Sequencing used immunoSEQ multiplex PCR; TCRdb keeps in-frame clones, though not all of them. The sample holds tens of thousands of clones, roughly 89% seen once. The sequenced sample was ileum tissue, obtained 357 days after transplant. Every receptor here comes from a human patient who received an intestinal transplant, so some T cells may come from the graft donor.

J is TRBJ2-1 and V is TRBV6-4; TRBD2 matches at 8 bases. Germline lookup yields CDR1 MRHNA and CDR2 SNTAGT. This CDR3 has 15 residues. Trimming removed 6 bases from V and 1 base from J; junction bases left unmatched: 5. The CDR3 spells CASSREGGSYNEQFF. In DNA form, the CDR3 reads TGTGCCAGCAGCCGGGAGGGAGGGTCCTACAATGAGCAGTTCTTC.

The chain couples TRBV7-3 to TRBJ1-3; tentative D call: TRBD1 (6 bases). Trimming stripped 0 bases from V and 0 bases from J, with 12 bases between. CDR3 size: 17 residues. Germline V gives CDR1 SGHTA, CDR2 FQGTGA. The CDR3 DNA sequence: TGTGCCAGCAGCTTAACAGCGGGACATCACTCTGGAAACACCATATATTTT. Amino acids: CASSLTAGHHSGNTIYF.

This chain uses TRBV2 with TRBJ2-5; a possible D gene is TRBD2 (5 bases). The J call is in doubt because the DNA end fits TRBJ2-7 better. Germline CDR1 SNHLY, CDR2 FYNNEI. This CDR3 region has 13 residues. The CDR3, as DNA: TGTGCCAGCAGTAGCGGCCTGGGATACGAGCAGTACTTC. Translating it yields CASSSGLGYEQYF.

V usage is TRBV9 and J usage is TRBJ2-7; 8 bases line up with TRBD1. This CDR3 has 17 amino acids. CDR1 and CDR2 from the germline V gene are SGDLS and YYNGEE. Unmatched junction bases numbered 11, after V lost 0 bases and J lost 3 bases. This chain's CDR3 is CASSVEGRGPNHYEQYF. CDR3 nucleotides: TGTGCCAGCAGCGTAGAGGGCAGGGGGCCTAACCACTACGAGCAGTACTTC.

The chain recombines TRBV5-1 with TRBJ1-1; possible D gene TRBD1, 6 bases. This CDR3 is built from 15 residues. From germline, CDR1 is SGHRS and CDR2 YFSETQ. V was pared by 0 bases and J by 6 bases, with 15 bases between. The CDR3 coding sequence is TGCGCCAGCAGCTTGGTGGGGGGGCGGTATTCTGAAGCTTTCTTT. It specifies CASSLVGGRYSEAFF.

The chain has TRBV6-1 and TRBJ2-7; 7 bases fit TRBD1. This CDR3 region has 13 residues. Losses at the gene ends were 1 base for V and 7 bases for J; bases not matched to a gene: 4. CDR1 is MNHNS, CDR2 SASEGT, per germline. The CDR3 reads CASSEERGREQYF. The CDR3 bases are TGTGCCAGCAGTGAAGAAAGGGGGCGGGAGCAGTACTTC.

Here the CDR3 reads CASSTNTGELFF. The CDR3 DNA is TGTGCCAGCAGTACTAACACCGGGGAGCTGTTTTTT. The rearrangement links TRBV2 to TRBJ2-2; D not resolved. The CDR3 is 12 amino acids. V was clipped by 5 bases and J by 2 bases, with 3 bases between them. Per germline, CDR1 SNHLY and CDR2 FYNNEI.

CDR3 amino acids: CASSVEQFRTADGYTF. CDR3 nucleotide sequence: TGTGCCAGCAGCGTAGAGCAGTTTCGGACAGCTGATGGCTACACCTTC. The V gene is TRBV9, the J gene TRBJ1-2; maybe TRBD1 (6 bases). The CDR3 is 16 residues long. Trimming took 0 bases from V and 6 from J, leaving 18 bases between them. Germline assignment: CDR1 SGDLS and CDR2 YYNGEE.

The CDR3: CAWEGRGGTEAFF. For the CDR3, the DNA is TGTGCCTGGGAGGGCCGCGGGGGAACTGAAGCTTTCTTT. V usage is TRBV30 and J usage is TRBJ1-1; TRBD1 might be the D (5 bases). Germline assignment: CDR1 GTSNPN and CDR2 SVGIG (reference sequence). V lost 5 bases to trimming and J lost 5 bases, with 15 bases between them. CDR3 length: 13 residues.

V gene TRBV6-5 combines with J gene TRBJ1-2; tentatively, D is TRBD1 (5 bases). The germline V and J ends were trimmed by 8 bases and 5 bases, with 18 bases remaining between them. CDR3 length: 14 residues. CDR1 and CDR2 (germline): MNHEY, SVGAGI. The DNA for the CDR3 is TGTGCCAGCCGTTCGCTCAGGGCCTTTTATGGCTACACCTTC. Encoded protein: CASRSLRAFYGYTF.

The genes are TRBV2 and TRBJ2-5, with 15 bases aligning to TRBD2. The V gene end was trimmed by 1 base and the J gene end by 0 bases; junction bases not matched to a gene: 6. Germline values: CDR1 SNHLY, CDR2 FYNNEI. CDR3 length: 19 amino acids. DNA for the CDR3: TGTGCCAGCAGTGAAGGAGGGACTAGCGGGGGGTTGTACCAAGAGACCCAGTACTTC. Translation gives CASSEGGTSGGLYQETQYF.

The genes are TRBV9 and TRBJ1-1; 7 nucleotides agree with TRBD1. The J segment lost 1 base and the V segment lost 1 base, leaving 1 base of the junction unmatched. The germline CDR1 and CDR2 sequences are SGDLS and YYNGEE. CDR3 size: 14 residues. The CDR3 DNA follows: TGTGCCAGCAGCGTAACAGGGGAGAACACTGAAGCTTTCTTT. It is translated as CASSVTGENTEAFF.

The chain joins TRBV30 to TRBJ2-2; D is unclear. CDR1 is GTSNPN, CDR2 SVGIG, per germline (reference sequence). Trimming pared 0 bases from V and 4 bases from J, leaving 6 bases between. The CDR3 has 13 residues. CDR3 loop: CAWSVRSTGELFF. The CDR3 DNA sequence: TGTGCCTGGAGTGTAAGGTCCACCGGGGAGCTGTTTTTT.

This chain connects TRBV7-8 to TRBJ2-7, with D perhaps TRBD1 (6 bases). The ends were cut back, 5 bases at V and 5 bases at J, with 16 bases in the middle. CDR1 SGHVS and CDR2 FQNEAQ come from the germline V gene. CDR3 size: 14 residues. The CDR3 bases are TGTGCCAGCAGCCCCTCAGGGGCTAGGGACGAGCAGTACTTC. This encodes CASSPSGARDEQYF.

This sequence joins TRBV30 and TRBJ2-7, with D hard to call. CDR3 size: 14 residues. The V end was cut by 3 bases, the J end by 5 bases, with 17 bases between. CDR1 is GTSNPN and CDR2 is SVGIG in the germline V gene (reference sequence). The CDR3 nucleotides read TGTGCCTGGAGCTATAACCCTCCCCCTGACGAGCAGTACTTC. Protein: CAWSYNPPPDEQYF.

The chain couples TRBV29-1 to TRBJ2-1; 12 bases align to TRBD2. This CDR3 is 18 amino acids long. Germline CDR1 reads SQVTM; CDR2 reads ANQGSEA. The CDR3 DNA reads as TGCAGGTTATGGTCTAGCGGGAGGGCCTCCAGCTCCTACAATGAGCAGTTCTTC. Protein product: CRLWSSGRASSSYNEQFF.

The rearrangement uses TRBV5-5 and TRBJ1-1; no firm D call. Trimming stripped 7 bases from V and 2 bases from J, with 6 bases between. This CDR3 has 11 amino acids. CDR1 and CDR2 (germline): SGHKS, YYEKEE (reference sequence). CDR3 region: CASSPNTEAFF. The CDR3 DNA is TGTGCCAGCTCGCCTAACACTGAAGCTTTCTTT.

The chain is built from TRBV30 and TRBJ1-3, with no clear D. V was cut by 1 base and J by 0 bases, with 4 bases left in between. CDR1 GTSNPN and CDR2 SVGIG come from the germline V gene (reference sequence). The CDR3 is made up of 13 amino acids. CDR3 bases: TGTGCCTGGAGTGCCATCTCTGGAAACACCATATATTTT. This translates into CAWSAISGNTIYF.

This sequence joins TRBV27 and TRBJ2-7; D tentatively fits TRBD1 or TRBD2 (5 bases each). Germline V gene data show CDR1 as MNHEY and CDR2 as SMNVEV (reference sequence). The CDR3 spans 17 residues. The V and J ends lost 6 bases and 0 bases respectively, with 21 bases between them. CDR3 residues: CASSPGRGGRHSYEQYF. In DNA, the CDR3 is TGTGCCAGCAGCCCGGGACGTGGAGGACGGCACTCCTACGAGCAGTACTTC.

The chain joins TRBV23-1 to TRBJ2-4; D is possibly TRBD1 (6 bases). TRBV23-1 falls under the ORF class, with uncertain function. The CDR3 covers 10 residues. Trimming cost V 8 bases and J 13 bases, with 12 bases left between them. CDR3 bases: TGCGCCAGCCCCGGACAGCTACAGTACTTC. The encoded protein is CASPGQLQYF.

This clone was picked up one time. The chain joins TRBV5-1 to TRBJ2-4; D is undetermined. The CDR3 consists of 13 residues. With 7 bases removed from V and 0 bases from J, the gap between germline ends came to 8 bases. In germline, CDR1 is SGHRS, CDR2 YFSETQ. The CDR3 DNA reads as TGCGCCAGCCGAGAGGTAGCCAAAAACATTCAGTACTTC. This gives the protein CASREVAKNIQYF.

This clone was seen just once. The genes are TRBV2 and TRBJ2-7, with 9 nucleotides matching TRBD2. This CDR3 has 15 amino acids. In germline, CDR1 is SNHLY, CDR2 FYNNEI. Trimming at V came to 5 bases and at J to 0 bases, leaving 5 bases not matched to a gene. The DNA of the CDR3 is TGTGCCAGCAGTAATAGCGGGGGCCCCTCCTACGAGCAGTACTTC. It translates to CASSNSGGPSYEQYF.

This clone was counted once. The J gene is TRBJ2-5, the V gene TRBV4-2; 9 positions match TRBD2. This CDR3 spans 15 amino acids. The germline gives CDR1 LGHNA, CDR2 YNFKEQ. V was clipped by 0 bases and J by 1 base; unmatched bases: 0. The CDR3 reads CASSQEREGQETQYF. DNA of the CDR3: TGTGCCAGCAGCCAAGAGCGGGAGGGCCAAGAGACCCAGTACTTC.

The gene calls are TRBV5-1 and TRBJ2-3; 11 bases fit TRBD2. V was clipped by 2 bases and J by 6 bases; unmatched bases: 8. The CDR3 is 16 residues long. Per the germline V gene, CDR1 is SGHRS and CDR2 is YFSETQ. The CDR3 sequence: CASSFLAGGPTDTQYF. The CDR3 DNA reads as TGCGCCAGCAGCTTTTTAGCGGGGGGGCCAACGGATACGCAGTATTTT.

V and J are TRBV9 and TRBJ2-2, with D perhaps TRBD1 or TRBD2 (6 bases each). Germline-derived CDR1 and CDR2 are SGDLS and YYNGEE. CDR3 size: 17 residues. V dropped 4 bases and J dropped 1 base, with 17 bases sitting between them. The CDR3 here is CASSFDRGGGNTGELFF. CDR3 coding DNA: TGTGCCAGCAGCTTCGATCGAGGGGGAGGGAACACCGGGGAGCTGTTTTTT.

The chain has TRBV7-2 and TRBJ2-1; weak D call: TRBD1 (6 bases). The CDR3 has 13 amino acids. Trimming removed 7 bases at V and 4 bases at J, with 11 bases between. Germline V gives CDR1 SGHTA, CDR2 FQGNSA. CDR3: CASKQGVYNEQFF. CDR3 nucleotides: TGTGCCAGCAAACAGGGAGTATACAATGAGCAGTTCTTC. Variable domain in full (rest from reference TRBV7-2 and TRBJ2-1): GAGVSQSPSNKVTEKGKDVELRCDPISGHTALYWYRQSLGQGLEFLIYFQGNSAPDKSGLPSDRFSAERTGGSVSTLTIQRTQQEDSAVYLCASKQGVYNEQFFGPGTRLTVL.

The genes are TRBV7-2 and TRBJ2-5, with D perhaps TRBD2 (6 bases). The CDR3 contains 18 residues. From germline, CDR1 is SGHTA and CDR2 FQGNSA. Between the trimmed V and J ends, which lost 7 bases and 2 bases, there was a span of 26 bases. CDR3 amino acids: CASNLQRSTIRGQETQYF. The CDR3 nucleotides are TGTGCCAGCAACCTCCAGCGCTCTACTATCCGGGGGCAAGAGACCCAGTACTTC.

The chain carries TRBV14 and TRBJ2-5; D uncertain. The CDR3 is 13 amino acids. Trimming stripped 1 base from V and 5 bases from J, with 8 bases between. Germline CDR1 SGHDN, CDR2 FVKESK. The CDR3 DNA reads TGTGCCAGCAGCCAAGGGGAAGGGGAGACCCAGTACTTC. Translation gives CASSQGEGETQYF.